What follows are 18 T cell receptor beta chains derived from one specimen sequenced in a study of tissue T cells after allogeneic stem cell transplantation. Profiling relied on immunoSEQ multiplex PCR, and the TCRdb table lists in-frame clones only, not all of them. The table has about 1,300 clones, approximately 70% seen once. The material sequenced was spleen tissue, taken at autopsy. These receptors came from a male patient aged 60 or over with steroid-refractory graft-versus-host disease after an allogeneic stem cell transplant. Some T cells may be transferred from the graft donor.

The chain links TRBV5-6 to TRBJ1-2; 8 bases match TRBD1. V was clipped by 3 bases and J by 4 bases; unmatched bases: 2. Per the germline V gene, CDR1 is SGHDT and CDR2 is YYEEEE. This CDR3 is 13 amino acids long. CDR3 sequence reads: CASSSGQGYGYTF. Written as DNA, the CDR3 is TGTGCCAGCAGCTCCGGACAGGGCTATGGCTACACCTTC.

V and J are TRBV7-2 and TRBJ2-3; D gene ambiguous. Trimming left V 1 base short and J 7 bases short, with 3 bases between. The CDR3 totals 11 residues. The germline gives CDR1 SGHTA, CDR2 FQGNSA. CDR3 DNA sequence: TGTGCCAGCAGCTTAGTCAATACGCAGTATTTT. Translation gives CASSLVNTQYF.

This clone was recorded a few times. The CDR3 bases are TGTGCCAGCAGCGTAGAACCGGGACTAGCCCAGCAGTACTTC. Encoded protein: CASSVEPGLAQQYF. The V gene is TRBV9, the J gene TRBJ2-7; 9 positions agree with TRBD2. The CDR3 totals 14 residues. Germline CDR1 reads SGDLS; CDR2 reads YYNGEE. V lost 0 bases and J lost 8; bases outside the gene matches: 6.

The CDR3 nucleotides are TGCAGCGCTACTACAGCGTTCAATCAGCCCCAGCATTTT. Amino acids: CSATTAFNQPQHF. The chain has TRBV29-1 and TRBJ1-5, with unresolved D. In germline, CDR1 is SQVTM, CDR2 ANQGSEA. The germline V and J ends were trimmed by 7 bases and 3 bases, with 13 bases remaining between them. This CDR3 has 13 residues.

By its share, this clone is large. It may be a read error: a sequence one base away is much more abundant. The sample has other DNA sequences that encode this CDR3 too. This chain uses TRBV5-6 with TRBJ2-5; the match to TRBD2 covers 8 bases. This CDR3 comprises 15 residues. CDR1 is SGHDT, CDR2 YYEEEE, per germline. This CDR3 is CARSWVAGGGETQYF. The CDR3, as DNA: TGTGCCCGCAGCTGGGTGGCCGGGGGGGGAGAGACCCAGTACTTC.

The genes are TRBV3-1 (or the pseudogene TRBV3-2) and TRBJ2-2; D remains ambiguous. This CDR3 is built from 18 residues. In germline, CDR1 is LGHDT, CDR2 YNNKEL (reference sequence). With 5 bases removed from V and 4 bases from J, the gap between germline ends came to 23 bases. CDR3 sequence: CASSNPAYPPKITGELFF. The CDR3 region has the DNA TGTGCCAGCAGCAACCCGGCATACCCCCCAAAAATCACCGGGGAGCTGTTTTTT.

The chain uses TRBV3-1 (or the pseudogene TRBV3-2) and TRBJ2-1, with 12 nucleotides matching TRBD2. From germline, CDR1 is LGHDT and CDR2 YNNKEL (reference sequence). V shed 0 bases, J shed 10 bases, and the junction held 10 bases outside the gene matches. CDR3 size: 17 residues. As DNA, the CDR3 is TGTGCCAGCAGCCAAGATGGGCTAGCGGGGGGGCCGAGAGAGCAGTTCTTC. This encodes CASSQDGLAGGPREQFF.

The genes are TRBV7-2 and TRBJ2-1; maybe TRBD2 (6 bases). Germline-derived CDR1 and CDR2 are SGHTA and FQGNSA. The CDR3 spans 14 residues. Trimming stripped 2 bases from V and 7 bases from J, with 12 bases between. Here the CDR3 DNA reads TGTGCCAGCAGCTTACGGACGGGGGAGAATGAGCAGTTCTTC. Translation gives CASSLRTGENEQFF.

This chain connects TRBV12-3 or TRBV12-4 to TRBJ1-1; a possible D gene is TRBD1 (5 bases). The CDR3 is 12 residues long. Trimming removed 5 bases at V and 7 bases at J, with 11 bases between. CDR3 sequence reads: CASSGWDGEAFF. The CDR3 DNA follows: TGTGCCAGCAGTGGGTGGGACGGTGAAGCTTTCTTT.

This sequence joins TRBV5-1 and TRBJ2-1; 7 bases are shared with TRBD2. The trim removed 0 bases at V and 7 bases at J, leaving 16 bases unmatched. The CDR3 consists of 18 residues. Looked up from germline, CDR1 is SGHRS and CDR2 is YFSETQ. The CDR3: CASSLAPPGTITGNEQFF. CDR3 nucleotides: TGCGCCAGCAGCTTGGCCCCCCCCGGGACTATTACCGGGAATGAGCAGTTCTTC.

The genes are TRBV4-3 and TRBJ1-1, with 9 bases lining up with TRBD1. V was pared by 0 bases and J by 5 bases, with 4 bases of the junction left unmatched. The CDR3 spans 15 residues. CDR1 LGHNA and CDR2 YSLEER come from the germline V gene. The chain's CDR3 is CASSQDWTGVTEAFF. The CDR3 region has the DNA TGCGCCAGCAGCCAAGATTGGACAGGGGTTACTGAAGCTTTCTTT.

The chain combines TRBV9 with TRBJ1-2; D unclear. CDR1 is SGDLS, CDR2 YYNGEE, per germline. The CDR3 loop spans 13 amino acids. V was shortened by 0 bases and J by 3 bases, with 6 bases between the two germline ends. The CDR3 is CASSVGQDYGYTF. CDR3 sequence (DNA): TGTGCCAGCAGCGTAGGACAAGACTATGGCTACACCTTC.

This clone has a single count. V gene TRBV11-2 combines with J gene TRBJ2-5; 9 bases fit TRBD2. The CDR3 sequence is 17 residues long. CDR1 and CDR2 from the germline V gene are SGHAT and FQNNGV. V lost 7 bases and J lost 5; bases outside the gene matches: 17. Here the CDR3 DNA reads TGTGCCAGCACTTCCGAAGCGGGGGGCCGGGCGTGGGAGACCCAGTACTTC. Its translation is CASTSEAGGRAWETQYF.

The V and J genes are TRBV18 and TRBJ1-1, with TRBD1 as a possible D gene (6 bases). The CDR3 is 14 amino acids. Trimming removed 9 bases from V and 0 bases from J, with 14 bases in between. CDR1 is KGHSH, CDR2 LQKENI, per germline. The CDR3 is CASLAGQLNTEAFF. Here the CDR3 DNA reads TGTGCCAGTCTAGCGGGACAATTGAACACTGAAGCTTTCTTT.

The J gene is TRBJ1-1, the V gene TRBV19, with a weak D call TRBD1 (5 bases). Between the trimmed V and J ends, which lost 6 bases and 0 bases, there was a span of 14 bases. This CDR3 is built from 15 residues. CDR1 is LNHDA, CDR2 SQIVND, per germline (reference sequence). CDR3: CASRLGRGVNTEAFF. CDR3 DNA sequence: TGTGCCAGTAGGTTGGGAAGAGGGGTGAACACTGAAGCTTTCTTT.

The chain's CDR3 is CASSQGFDGLYEQYF. CDR3 bases: TGTGCCAGCAGCCAAGGTTTTGACGGGCTCTACGAGCAGTACTTC. The chain combines TRBV14 with TRBJ2-7; D is undetermined. Trimming removed 1 base at V and 3 bases at J, with 13 bases between. This CDR3 comprises 15 residues. The germline gives CDR1 SGHDN, CDR2 FVKESK.

This chain links TRBV5-6 with TRBJ2-5; 8 nucleotides line up with TRBD2. The J segment lost 4 bases and the V segment lost 10 bases, leaving 15 bases of the junction unmatched. CDR1 is SGHDT, CDR2 YYEEEE, per germline. The CDR3 spans 15 residues. CDR3: CACCLVAGGGETQYF. CDR3 nucleotides: TGTGCCTGCTGCTTGGTGGCCGGGGGGGGAGAGACCCAGTACTTC.

The V and J genes are TRBV23-1 and TRBJ2-7; 9 bases fit TRBD1. TRBV23-1 is treated as an ORF (open reading frame) with a function not yet certain. V gave up 1 base and J gave up 1 base; unmatched junction bases: 14. The CDR3 spans 19 residues. The chain's CDR3 is CASSQWTGVDGLLSYEQYF. Written as DNA, the CDR3 is TGCGCCAGCAGTCAATGGACAGGGGTTGACGGGTTATTGTCCTACGAGCAGTACTTC.